This T cell receptor (beta chain) is drawn from a study of cytomegalovirus exposure and HLA in healthy donors. General study points: In vitro confirmation showed three CMV-associated chains to be CMV antigen specific. The study recorded 160 or so TCR beta chains that were cytomegalovirus-associated. The authors excluded some V segments, including TRBV6-2 and TRBV6-3, as indistinguishable.

There were likely unrecorded immune exposures, though donors were nominally healthy when sampled. The study ran its PCR with 60 Vbeta and 13 Jbeta primers. This table comes from immunoSEQ multiplex PCR, and its TCRdb copy is limited to in-frame clones, with some not included. The sample holds 150,000 to 200,000 clones, roughly 80% seen once. Looked up from germline, CDR1 is LNHDA and CDR2 is SQIVND (reference sequence). The CDR3 is made up of 16 amino acids. V dropped 6 bases and J dropped 6; count of bases not matched to a gene: 12. This clone has only one observation. What it binds is unknown. The receptor was isolated from a man in his thirties or forties in good health and CMV-seropositive. The J gene is TRBJ2-2, the V gene TRBV19, with 8 bases identical to TRBD1. The specimen was PBMCs. The CDR3 spells CASSTPGTGVSGELFF. For the CDR3, the DNA is TGTGCCAGTAGCACCCCCGGGACAGGCGTCTCCGGGGAGCTGTTTTTT. The complete variable domain, with remaining parts taken from reference TRBV19 and TRBJ2-2, reads DGGITQSPKYLFRKEGQNVTLSCEQNLNHDAMYWYRQDPGQGLRLIYYSQIVNDFQKGDIAEGYSVSREKKESFPLTVTSAQKNPTAFYLCASSTPGTGVSGELFFGEGSRLTVL.